Detailed here is one T cell receptor (beta chain). Antigen specificity is unknown. Amplification of TCR beta CDR3 regions was performed using RNA transcripts as template. HTBI primers were used for first-round RT-PCR of the TCR CDR3. TCRdb re-called the multiplex PCR reads with MiXCR, one entry per CDR3 protein. This table holds over 500,000 distinct CDR3 sequences, over 15% found once. CDR3 length: 12 amino acids. The germline V gene has CDR1 DFQATT and CDR2 SNEGSKA (reference sequence). V dropped 5 bases and J dropped 3; count of bases not matched to a gene: 3. The data originate from a study of T cells in Graves' hyperthyroidism and ophthalmopathy. General study findings and limits: Researchers found most expanded thyroid clonotypes above 0.001 in blood as well.

The chain couples TRBV20-1 to TRBJ2-5; TRBD1 matches 7 bases. This TCR came from a woman between 18 and 30 years old with Graves' ophthalmopathy. Material for sequencing was blood. The CDR3 sequence: CSAGGQKETQYF. CDR3 nucleotide sequence: TGCAGTGCTGGGGGACAGAAAGAGACCCAGTACTTC.